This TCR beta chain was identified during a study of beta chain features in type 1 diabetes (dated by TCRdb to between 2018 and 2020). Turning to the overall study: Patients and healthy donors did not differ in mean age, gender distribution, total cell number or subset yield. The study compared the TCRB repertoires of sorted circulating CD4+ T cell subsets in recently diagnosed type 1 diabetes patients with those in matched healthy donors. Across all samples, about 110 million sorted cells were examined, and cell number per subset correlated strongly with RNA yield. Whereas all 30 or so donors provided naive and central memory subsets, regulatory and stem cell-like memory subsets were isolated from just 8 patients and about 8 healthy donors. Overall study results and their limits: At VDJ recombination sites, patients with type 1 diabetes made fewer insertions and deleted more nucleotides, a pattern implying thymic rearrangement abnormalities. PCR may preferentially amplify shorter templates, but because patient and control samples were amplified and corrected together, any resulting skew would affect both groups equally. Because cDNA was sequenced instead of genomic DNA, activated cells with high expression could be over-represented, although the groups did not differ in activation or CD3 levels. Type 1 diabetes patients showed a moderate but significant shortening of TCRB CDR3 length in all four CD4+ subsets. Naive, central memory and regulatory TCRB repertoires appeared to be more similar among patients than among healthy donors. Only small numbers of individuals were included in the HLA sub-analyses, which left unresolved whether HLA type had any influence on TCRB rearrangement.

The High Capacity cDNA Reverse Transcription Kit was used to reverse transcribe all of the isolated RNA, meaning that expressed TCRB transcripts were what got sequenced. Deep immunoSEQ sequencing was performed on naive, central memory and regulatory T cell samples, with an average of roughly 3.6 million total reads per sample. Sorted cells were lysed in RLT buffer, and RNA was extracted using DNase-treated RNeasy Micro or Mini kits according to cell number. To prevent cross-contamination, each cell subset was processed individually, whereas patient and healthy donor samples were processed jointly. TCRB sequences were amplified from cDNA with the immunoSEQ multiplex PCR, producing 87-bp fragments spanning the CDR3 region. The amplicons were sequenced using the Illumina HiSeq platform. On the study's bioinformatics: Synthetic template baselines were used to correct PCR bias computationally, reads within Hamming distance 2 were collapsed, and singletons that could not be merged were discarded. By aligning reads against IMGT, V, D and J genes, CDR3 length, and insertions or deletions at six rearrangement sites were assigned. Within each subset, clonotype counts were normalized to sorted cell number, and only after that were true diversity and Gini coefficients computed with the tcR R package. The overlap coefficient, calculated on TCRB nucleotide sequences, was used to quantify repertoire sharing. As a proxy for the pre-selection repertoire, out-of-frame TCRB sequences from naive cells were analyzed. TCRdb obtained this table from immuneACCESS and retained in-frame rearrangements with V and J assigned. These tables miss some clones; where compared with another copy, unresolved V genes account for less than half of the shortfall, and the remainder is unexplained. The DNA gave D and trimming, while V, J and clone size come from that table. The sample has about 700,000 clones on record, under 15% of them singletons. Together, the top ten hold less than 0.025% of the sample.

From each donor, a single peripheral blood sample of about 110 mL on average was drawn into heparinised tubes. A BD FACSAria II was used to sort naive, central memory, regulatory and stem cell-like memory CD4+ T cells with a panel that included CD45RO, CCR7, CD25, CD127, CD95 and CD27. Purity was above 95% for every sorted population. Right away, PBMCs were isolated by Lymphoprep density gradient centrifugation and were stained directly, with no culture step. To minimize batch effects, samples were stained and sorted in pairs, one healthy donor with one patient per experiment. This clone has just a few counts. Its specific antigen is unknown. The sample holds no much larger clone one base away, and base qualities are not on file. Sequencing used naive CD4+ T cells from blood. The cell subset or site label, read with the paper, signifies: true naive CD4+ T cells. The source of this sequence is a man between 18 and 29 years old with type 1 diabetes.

The CDR3 has the sequence CAWSQRGNQPQHF. The nucleotide sequence is given as TGTGCCTGGTCGCAAAGGGGCAATCAGCCCCAGCATTTT. The sequence links TRBV30 to TRBJ1-5; the D gene cannot be resolved reliably. The trim is 5 bases for V and 2 bases for J, with a gap of 10 bases between the germline ends. CDR1 GTSNPN and CDR2 SVGIG were looked up in the germline V gene (reference sequence). Reading from cysteine to phenylalanine, the CDR3 counts 13 amino acids. The only DNA kept is the CDR3, 39 bases in frame from the first base.